This record covers a single T cell receptor (beta chain). The antigen is not known. This sample is drawn from a study of cytomegalovirus exposure and HLA in healthy donors. The method was immunoSEQ multiplex PCR; TCRdb's version includes in-frame clones alone and lacks a portion of them. The repertoire includes about 160,000 clones, roughly 89% of them detected once, and about a tenth sits in the top ten. Study results and limitations: It was about 180 TCR beta chains that were listed as cytomegalovirus-associated. Rarity held for most TCR sequences, but there were some public TCRs that occurred in many donors.

Deletions cut 0 bases from V and 4 bases from J, with 9 bases between. This CDR3 is 14 amino acids long. Per germline, CDR1 LGHNA and CDR2 YNFKEQ. The donors were part of the approximately 120-subject validation cohort, which stood apart from the approximately 630-subject first cohort. This sequence originates from a young woman in good health and CMV-seropositive. The specimen was PBMCs. The rearrangement joins TRBV4-2 to TRBJ1-2; D is perhaps TRBD1 (5 bases). The CDR3 DNA reads as TGTGCCAGCAGCCAAGATCTCGGGGGCTATGGCTACACCTTC. This sequence encodes CASSQDLGGYGYTF.